Following are 19 T cell receptor beta chains from one sample sequenced in a study of T-cell memory formation after mild COVID-19. TCRdb fed the 5' RACE reads into MiXCR, producing one record per CDR3 protein. The sample consists of about 140,000 distinct CDR3 sequences, around 27% of them appearing once. Sequencing was performed on PBMCs or a T cell subset sorted from them (not recorded which). The receptor source for this set is an adult woman who had mild COVID-19 (a few samples of this study predate the infection). Cell type and time point are not known.

The CDR3: CASSERLAGHETQYF. As DNA, the CDR3 is TGTGCCAGCAGTGAACGACTAGCGGGGCACGAGACCCAGTACTTC. The chain has TRBV2 and TRBJ2-5; 11 positions agree with TRBD2. V shed 2 bases, J shed 5 bases, and the junction held 4 bases outside the gene matches. This CDR3 comprises 15 residues. Germline CDR1 reads SNHLY; CDR2 reads FYNNEI. The whole variable domain, remainder taken from reference TRBV2 and TRBJ2-5, is EPEVTQTPSHQVTQMGQEVILRCVPISNHLYFYWYRQILGQKVEFLVSFYNNEISEKSEIFDDQFSVERPDGSNFTLKIRSTKLEDSAMYFCASSERLAGHETQYFGPGTRLLVL.

This clonotype has only a few counts. The gene calls are TRBV11-1 and TRBJ1-1; D is perhaps TRBD1 (5 bases). Looked up from germline, CDR1 is SGHAT and CDR2 is FQDESV (reference sequence). CDR3 size: 15 residues. V dropped 5 bases and J dropped 5 bases, with 18 bases sitting between them. In nucleotides, the CDR3 is TGTGCCAGCAGCCTCGGGGGAGGGGTGTGGACTGAAGCTTTCTTT. It codes for CASSLGGGVWTEAFF. The entire variable domain, with the rest obtained from reference TRBV11-1 and TRBJ1-1, is as follows: EAEVAQSPRYKITEKSQAVAFWCDPISGHATLYWYRQILGQGPELLVQFQDESVVDDSQLPKDRFSAERLKGVDSTLKIQPAELGDSAMYLCASSLGGGVWTEAFFGQGTRLTVV.

This clonotype was recorded a few times. The rearrangement links TRBV7-9 to TRBJ2-3; D not resolved. Germline CDR1 SEHNR, CDR2 FQNEAQ (reference sequence). Trimming cost V 3 bases and J 6 bases, with 13 bases left between them. The CDR3 runs to 14 residues. The CDR3 region has the DNA TGTGCCAGCAGCTTTGGTGCCTTCTCCGATACGCAGTATTTT. Its protein is CASSFGAFSDTQYF.

The chain combines TRBV20-1 with TRBJ2-3; 9 bases are shared with TRBD1. V dropped 5 bases and J dropped 4; count of bases not matched to a gene: 10. Germline assignment: CDR1 DFQATT and CDR2 SNEGSKA (reference sequence). CDR3 length: 15 amino acids. The CDR3 bases are TGCAGTGCTGTAGATTTGGGACAGGGTGCAGATACGCAGTATTTT. It specifies CSAVDLGQGADTQYF.

The chain joins TRBV30 to TRBJ2-3; unclear D gene. V was shortened by 1 base and J by 4 bases, with 12 bases between the two germline ends. Germline assignment: CDR1 GTSNPN and CDR2 SVGIG (reference sequence). The CDR3 extends over 14 amino acids. The CDR3 loop is CAWSATSPADTQYF. CDR3 DNA: TGTGCCTGGAGTGCAACTTCTCCGGCAGATACGCAGTATTTT.

This clonotype has only a few counts. The chain is built from TRBV12-3 or TRBV12-4 and TRBJ2-7, with TRBD1 matching 7 bases. The length of the CDR3 is 13 residues. J was trimmed by 4 bases and V by 5 bases; bases with no gene match: 5. The CDR3 DNA sequence: TGTGCCAGCAGTCCCGGACAGGATTACGAGCAGTACTTC. It codes for CASSPGQDYEQYF.

This clonotype has more than one count but fewer than ten. The V gene is TRBV7-9, the J gene TRBJ2-5, with TRBD1 identical over 9 bases. Germline CDR1 SEHNR, CDR2 FQNEAQ (reference sequence). CDR3 size: 15 residues. The V gene end was trimmed by 3 bases and the J gene end by 2 bases; junction bases not matched to a gene: 4. The CDR3 reads CASSFDRGIQETQYF. CDR3 coding DNA: TGTGCCAGCAGCTTCGACAGGGGGATTCAAGAGACCCAGTACTTC.

This clonotype was seen more than once but under ten times. The V and J genes are TRBV25-1 and TRBJ2-3; D uncertain. The CDR3 has 15 residues. Deletions cut 1 base from V and 3 bases from J, with 11 bases between. The germline CDR1 and CDR2 sequences are MGHDK and SYGVNS. The chain's CDR3 is CASSESKATTDTQYF. CDR3 sequence (DNA): TGTGCCAGCAGTGAATCTAAGGCCACTACAGATACGCAGTATTTT.

This clonotype was counted between two and nine times. The chain joins TRBV12-3 or TRBV12-4 to TRBJ2-5; D may be TRBD1 or TRBD2 (5 bases each). Trimming took 5 bases from V and 5 from J, leaving 18 bases between them. The length of the CDR3 is 15 residues. This CDR3 reads CASSPPEGLRETQYF. CDR3 bases: TGTGCCAGCAGTCCCCCAGAGGGGCTCCGGGAGACCCAGTACTTC.

The rearrangement links TRBV7-6 to TRBJ2-7; 9 nucleotides align to TRBD1. The V and J ends lost 4 bases and 0 bases, in that order; junction bases with no gene match: 4. This CDR3 region has 15 residues. CDR1 is SGHVS, CDR2 FNYEAQ, per germline. In DNA form, the CDR3 reads TGTGCCAGCAGCTCCCGACAGGGGGGCTCCTACGAGCAGTACTTC. Residues: CASSSRQGGSYEQYF. The full variable domain, completed using reference TRBV7-6 and TRBJ2-7, is GAGVSQSPRYKVTKRGQDVALRCDPISGHVSLYWYRQALGQGPEFLTYFNYEAQQDKSGLPNDRFSAERPEGSISTLTIQRTEQRDSAMYRCASSSRQGGSYEQYFGPGTRLTVT.

The rearrangement joins TRBV19 to TRBJ2-2; tentatively, D is TRBD1 (5 bases). Germline V gene lookup returns CDR1 LNHDA and CDR2 SQIVND (reference sequence). Trimming shortened V by 5 bases and J by 4 bases, and 17 bases separated the two germline ends. The CDR3 runs 16 residues. This chain's CDR3 is CASSQGGPTFTGELFF. In nucleotides, the CDR3 is TGTGCCAGTAGTCAGGGCGGACCCACCTTCACCGGGGAGCTGTTTTTT.

V gene TRBV15 combines with J gene TRBJ2-7; D is undetermined. CDR3 length: 14 residues. Trimming stripped 2 bases from V and 0 bases from J, with 8 bases between. The germline V gene encodes CDR1 LNHNV and CDR2 YYDKDF (reference sequence). The DNA of the CDR3 is TGTGCCACCAGCAGAAGGGAAGTCTCCTACGAGCAGTACTTC. Translating gives CATSRREVSYEQYF.

The chain couples TRBV6-5 to TRBJ2-7, with TRBD2 as a possible D gene (5 bases). The CDR3 loop spans 14 amino acids. V gave up 5 bases and J gave up 3 bases, with 14 bases separating them. The V gene's germline CDR1 is MNHEY and CDR2 SVGAGI. The DNA of the CDR3 is TGTGCCAGCAGTCATACGACGGGAAACTACGAGCAGTACTTC. Translation gives CASSHTTGNYEQYF.

Many counts were recorded for this clonotype. The chain carries TRBV7-9 and TRBJ2-3; D remains unclear. This CDR3 is built from 13 residues. The germline V gene has CDR1 SEHNR and CDR2 FQNEAQ (reference sequence). V lost 1 base to trimming and J lost 6 bases, with 8 bases between them. The CDR3 DNA follows: TGTGCCAGCAGCTTAGTCCTTTCGGATACGCAGTATTTT. Translated, it gives CASSLVLSDTQYF.

This sequence joins TRBV7-8 and TRBJ2-7; weak D call: TRBD2 (5 bases). V was shortened by 5 bases and J by 2 bases, with 16 bases between the two germline ends. Germline CDR1 SGHVS, CDR2 FQNEAQ. The CDR3 length is 15 residues. CDR3 in DNA: TGTGCCAGCAGCCCCCTGTTCGGGATTACCTACGAGCAGTACTTC. Translating it yields CASSPLFGITYEQYF.

The chain employs TRBV12-3 or TRBV12-4 and TRBJ2-5; D possibly matches TRBD1 or TRBD2 (5 bases each). The V end lost 11 bases, the J end lost 3 bases, and 10 bases lay between the germline ends. CDR3 size: 11 residues. The CDR3 here is CARDGKETQYF. The CDR3 DNA reads TGTGCCCGGGACGGCAAAGAGACCCAGTACTTC.

This clonotype was counted a few times. The chain couples TRBV4-1 to TRBJ1-1, with no clear D. There are 12 residues in the CDR3. Trimming left V 2 bases short and J 5 bases short, with 6 bases between. Germline V lookup: CDR1 MGHRA, CDR2 YSYEKL. The CDR3 bases are TGCGCCAGCAGCCAATCCAGGACTGAAGCTTTCTTT. Translated: CASSQSRTEAFF.

V and J are TRBV2 and TRBJ2-1; D gene ambiguous. Germline V lookup: CDR1 SNHLY, CDR2 FYNNEI. The V end lost 7 bases, the J end lost 4 bases, and 8 bases lay between the germline ends. CDR3 length: 12 residues. The CDR3 sequence: CASTGPYNEQFF. The CDR3 nucleotides read TGTGCCAGCACTGGGCCTTACAATGAGCAGTTCTTC.

The rearrangement uses TRBV12-3 or TRBV12-4 and TRBJ1-1, with D perhaps TRBD1 (5 bases). This CDR3 is 16 amino acids long. Between the trimmed V and J ends, which lost 5 bases and 5 bases, there was a span of 21 bases. CDR3 in DNA: TGTGCCAGCAGTCAGCATAAGTCAGGGTTCAAAACTGAAGCTTTCTTT. Protein: CASSQHKSGFKTEAFF.